This TCR beta chain was recovered during a study of Tregs in tolerant kidney transplant recipients. In the study overall: The nonmyeloablative bone marrow transplants came from related graft donors, with transient mixed chimerism.

Libraries were prepared by immunoSEQ multiplex PCR; TCRdb keeps only in-frame clonotypes and omits some of them. The sample holds fewer than 80,000 clones, more than 95% seen once. The germline V gene has CDR1 SGHAT and CDR2 FQNNGV. The V end was cut by 3 bases, the J end by 5 bases, with 16 bases between. The CDR3 spans 15 residues. The receptor was derived from a human donor who received a combined kidney and bone marrow transplant. V usage is TRBV11-2 and J usage is TRBJ2-5, with a possible D match to TRBD1 (5 bases). The specimen comprised CD4+ T cells from blood, sampled before the transplant. The CDR3, as DNA: TGTGCCAGCAGCTTCCCGGCAGGGTGGTCGGAGACCCAGTACTTC. Amino acids: CASSFPAGWSETQYF.